The entry below gives a single T cell receptor beta chain sequence along with its context. The target of this receptor is not known. Per-nucleotide qualities are absent, and no much larger clonotype sits a single base away. The cohort comprised under 700 healthy bone marrow donors. At the time of sampling, all cohort members were nominally healthy, though unrecorded immune exposures were likely present. The donor tested CMV seronegative, placing the donor among the approximately 360 seronegative members of the cohort. A peripheral blood sample was collected from each donor, and TCR beta sequencing was performed on peripheral blood mononuclear cells. The Qiagen DNeasy Blood Extraction Kit was used to extract genomic DNA from the blood cell samples. There are 14 amino acids in the CDR3, from cysteine to phenylalanine inclusive. The DNA shown is the 42-base CDR3, in frame from base 1. The V end gives up 2 bases and the J end 7 bases, leaving 9 bases in the junction not matched to a gene. Via the germline V gene, CDR1 is SGDLS and CDR2 YYNGEE.

The data originate from a study of cytomegalovirus exposure and HLA in healthy donors (TCRdb year 2017). Regarding the complete study: According to an earlier analysis of a few hundred of the donors, some 170 million T cells yielded approximately 120 million unique TCR beta sequences and around 300 Gb of sequence data. Alongside the repertoire data, information on donor age, sex, ethnicity and CMV serostatus was compiled. Roughly five DR-DQ haplotypes were treated as single units for association and clustering because of strong linkage in the cohort. A later genetic analysis used genome-wide SNP genotypes for about 60% of the 666 donors, treating that subset as a discovery cohort. Every discovery cohort repertoire had been produced on one sequencing platform. Typing coverage differed by locus: A, B, C, DRB1 and DQB1 were typed in about 620-630 donors, DQA1 in about 500, DPA1 in around 580, and DPB1 in just under 490. In the later analysis, no new phenotypic data were used to find candidate immune exposures; instead, reliance was placed on TCR beta sequences and their occurrence across donors. An earlier analysis of 587 of the donors used high-throughput TCR beta sequencing to judge whether each TCR beta V gene segment behaved as functional or pseudogenic. Around 300 gigabases of sequencing data and 70 million to 85 million unique TCR sequences were included in an early release covering around 650 HLA-typed donors. Across about 370 genotyped donors of the cohort, an average of roughly 230,000 unique TCR beta nucleotide sequences per donor were sequenced, and approximately 19% of those sequences were non-productive. Of the 300 to 400 genotyped donors, roughly 85% fell in the genetic ancestry cluster associated with self-reported Caucasian donors. HLA typing included class I and class II loci at four-digit resolution. A separate validation cohort of roughly 130 different subjects was used in addition to the roughly 700-subject first cohort. The study aimed to test whether signatures of past pathogen exposure could be identified by cataloging public T cell receptors. The T cell repertoires of about 700 subjects were profiled by immunosequencing and related to cytomegalovirus serostatus. In a later analysis, previously published TCR beta repertoires from 600 to 850 donors were re-analyzed and high-resolution HLA genotyping was added so that TCR occurrence patterns could be studied. The study combined high-throughput TCR immunosequencing, statistical association of individual TCRs with disease status, and machine learning to predict cytomegalovirus infection status.

The receptor library was made with the immunoSEQ multiplex PCR assay. For the multiplex PCR, a mixture combining 60 forward primers for TCR Vbeta segments and 13 reverse primers for TCR Jbeta segments was used. The CDR3 region of rearranged TCR beta genes was amplified from genomic DNA with a multiplex PCR assay. The amplified TCR beta libraries were sequenced on the Illumina HiSeq System as 87-base-pair reads. The authors processed their data as follows. A later analysis counted some 80 million unique TCR beta chains across the 650 to 700 repertoires, and roughly 10 million of these chains were shared by at least two donors. To remove PCR and sequencing errors, raw reads were error-corrected and collapsed into unique sequences using a nearest-neighbor algorithm that merged closely related sequences. Alignment of CDR3 sequences to IMGT reference sequences was used to assign V, D and J gene segments. For a sequence to be retained, a match of at least six nucleotides was required to both a V gene segment and a J gene segment. Rearrangements were classified as productive when the CDR3 lacked stop codons and remained in frame with V and J, and all other rearrangements were classified as non-productive. CDR3 was defined according to IMGT convention as the region running from the second conserved V-encoded cysteine to the conserved J-encoded phenylalanine. The earlier analysis of 500 to 600 of the donors excluded sequences that lacked an unambiguous match to a single V gene segment. In an earlier analysis of approximately 610 of the donors, V segments were called functional above 56.7% productive rearrangements and were called segregating when the between-donor standard deviation exceeded 5%. A statistical classification framework was built to diagnose cytomegalovirus status from the catalog of TCR beta chain sequences. In a later analysis, TCR nucleotide sequences were compared against IMGT/GENE-DB human TR gene sequences so that V and J genes could be assigned. Using the TCRdist pipeline, a later analysis assigned CDR3 sequences along with most-parsimonious VDJ recombination scenarios. In a later analysis, every TCR beta chain was defined by the combination of its CDR3 amino acid sequence and its V-gene family, and reads without a unique V-gene family were dropped. In a later analysis, approximately 640 highly shared, low-generation-probability nucleotide sequences were removed to address suspected cross-contamination and a sequencing artifact. A later analysis calculated a clonal expansion index for each public chain from normalized within-repertoire ranks of inferred template counts. A later analysis computed generation probabilities with a VDJ recombination model fitted to out-of-frame rearrangements, and checked the results against IGoR. In a later analysis, hypergeometric tests were used to score TCR-TCR, TCR-HLA and TCR-CMV co-occurrence, with a repertoire-size bias correction applied to TCR pairs. In a later analysis, false discovery rates were estimated by permuting HLA or CMV assignments 20 times. In a later analysis, co-occurring TCRs were grouped with DBSCAN, and TCRdist sequence similarity was added when clustering was performed within HLA-allele-positive subsets. Repertoires with fewer than 30,000 or more than 120,000 public chains were left out of co-occurrence clustering, as were roughly five repertoires with anomalous nucleotide sharing. TCRdb's version of the immuneACCESS table is confined to in-frame rearrangements and falls short of the full clone set. An unresolved V gene accounts for under half of the shortfall where checked; the remainder is of unknown origin. V and J calls and clone size come straight from that table; D and trimming were deduced from the DNA. The sample yields some 120,000 clones; 75% to 85% were counted once. The ten largest account for about 2.6% of the sample.

General findings and caveats noted by the study authors: Strong co-occurrence of HLA alleles, especially DR and DQ, made assigning TCR associations to individual alleles difficult. A later analysis found that HLA-associated TCR beta chains were more clonally expanded and had lower generation probabilities than equally common non-associated chains. A cluster of highly shared sequence variants was judged likely to represent a technical artifact of the sequencing pipeline. In this cohort, only TCR beta chains were sequenced, and detectable features were limited by the absence of alpha or paired-chain data. Most TCR sequences were observed very rarely across donors, whereas some public TCRs were present in many individuals. An association between a missense DCLRE1C variant and V-gene and J-gene trimming of TCR beta chains was found in a later genetic analysis and replicated in an independent cohort. Correlated functional status among segregating V segments might be attributable to linkage disequilibrium, but an unknown experimental factor could not be ruled out. The authors suggested that the approach could potentially be generalized to other disease states and immunological phenotypes. A later analysis found that TCR association rates varied across HLA loci, with DRB1 alleles showing the most associated TCRs and HLA-C alleles the fewest. A total of fewer than 200 TCR beta chains were listed by the study as associated with cytomegalovirus. Because counts were too low, roughly 16 rarely observed V segments, including chromosome 9 orphons, were left out of the earlier analysis of over 550 of the donors. Because HLA typing was missing for some donors at each locus, association tests included only the typed subset. In both the original and validation cohorts, the classifier was reported to diagnose cytomegalovirus status with high specificity and sensitivity. At a false discovery rate of 0.05, a later analysis linked 15,000 to 20,000 TCR beta sequences to specific HLA alleles. Several of the top co-occurrence clusters appeared to be linked to parvovirus B19, influenza, CMV and Epstein-Barr virus, according to a later analysis. In an earlier analysis of 500 to 650 of the donors, most TCR beta V segments appeared in productive rearrangements about 87% or about 30% of the time, broadly matching IMGT annotations. Roughly uniform sequencing depth across donors was assumed in presence/absence analyses, although this assumption may not hold. The 87-base-pair reads could not distinguish some IMGT-functional V segments, including TRBV6-2 and TRBV6-3, so those segments were excluded. Immune exposure information for the cohort was limited to CMV serostatus. Compared with the roughly 600-donor mean, donors in an Asian-associated ancestry cluster had fewer N-insertions in productive TCRs, according to a later genetic analysis. A further reported finding was that TCR beta sequences accurately predicted the HLA-A and HLA-B alleles for most subjects in the first cohort. In vitro tests confirmed that a few of the cytomegalovirus-associated TCR beta chains recognize cytomegalovirus antigens. In a later analysis, most CMV-associated TCR beta chains were found to appear HLA-restricted, with HLA associations seemingly driven largely by CMV exposure.

Sequenced: PBMCs. The sequence is built from TRBV9 and TRBJ2-7; TRBD2 lines up with 7 middle nucleotides. This receptor was taken from a man under 40 in good health and CMV-seronegative. The CDR3 amino acid sequence is: CASSVTSEYEEQYF. The DNA sequence follows: TGTGCCAGCAGCGTTACTAGCGAGTACGAGGAGCAGTACTTC. Reference TRBV9 and TRBJ2-7 genes cover what lies past the CDR3, so the full variable domain is DSGVTQTPKHLITATGQRVTLRCSPRSGDLSVYWYQQSLDQGLQFLIQYYNGEERAKGNILERFSAQQFPDLHSELNLSSLELGDSALYFCASSVTSEYEEQYFGPGTRLTVT.